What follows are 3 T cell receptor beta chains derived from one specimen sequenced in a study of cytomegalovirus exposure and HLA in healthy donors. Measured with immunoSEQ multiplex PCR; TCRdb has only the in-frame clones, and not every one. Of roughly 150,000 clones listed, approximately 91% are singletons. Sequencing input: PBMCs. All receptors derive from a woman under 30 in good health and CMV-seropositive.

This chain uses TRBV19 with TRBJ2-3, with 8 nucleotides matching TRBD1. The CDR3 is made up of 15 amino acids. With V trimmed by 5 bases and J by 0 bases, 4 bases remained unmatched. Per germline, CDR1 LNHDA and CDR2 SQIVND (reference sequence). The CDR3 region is CASSARTGSTDTQYF. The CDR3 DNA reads TGTGCCAGTAGTGCCAGGACAGGGAGCACAGATACGCAGTATTTT.

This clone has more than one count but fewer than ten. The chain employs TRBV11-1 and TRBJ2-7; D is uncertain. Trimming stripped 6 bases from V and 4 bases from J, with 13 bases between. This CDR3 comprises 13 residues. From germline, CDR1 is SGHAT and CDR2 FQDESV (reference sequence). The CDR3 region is CASSSPYQYEQYF. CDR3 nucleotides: TGTGCCAGCAGTTCCCCCTACCAATACGAGCAGTACTTC.

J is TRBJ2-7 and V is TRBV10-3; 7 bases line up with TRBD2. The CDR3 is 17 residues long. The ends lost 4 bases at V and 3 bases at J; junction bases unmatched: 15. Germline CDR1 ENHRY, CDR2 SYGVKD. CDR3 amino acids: CAISGVRIVGGNYEQYF. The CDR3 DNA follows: TGTGCCATCAGTGGGGTCCGGATAGTGGGAGGGAACTACGAGCAGTACTTC.